The clone carrying this T cell receptor beta chain was detected once. Time point defined: newly diagnosed GD, antithyroid drugs for less than 3 months. Construction of the TCR library relied on RNA isolated from PBMCs. This entry comes from a study of regulatory T cells in long-lasting Graves disease. In germline, CDR1 is SGHTA, CDR2 FQGTGA. Between the trimmed V and J ends, which lost 4 bases and 1 base, there was a span of 14 bases. The CDR3 is made up of 15 amino acids. CDR3-region Arm-PCR and iRepertoire HTBI primers produced the TCR beta libraries. One entry per CDR3 protein, called by TCRdb with MiXCR from the multiplex PCR reads. Among about 530,000 distinct CDR3 sequences listed, 15% to 20% were seen once. In addition, the sample was reused for a study of T cells in Graves' hyperthyroidism and ophthalmopathy.

Sequences were derived from peripheral blood mononuclear cells (PBMCs), sampled at new diagnosis, from a patient treated with antithyroid drugs. The chain has TRBV7-3 and TRBJ2-7; D perhaps matches TRBD2 (6 bases). This clonotype originated in a woman aged 35-65 years with Graves disease. CDR3 DNA sequence: TGTGCCAGCAGCTACCTCCCGGGACTTTCCTACGAGCAGTACTTC. Protein product: CASSYLPGLSYEQYF.